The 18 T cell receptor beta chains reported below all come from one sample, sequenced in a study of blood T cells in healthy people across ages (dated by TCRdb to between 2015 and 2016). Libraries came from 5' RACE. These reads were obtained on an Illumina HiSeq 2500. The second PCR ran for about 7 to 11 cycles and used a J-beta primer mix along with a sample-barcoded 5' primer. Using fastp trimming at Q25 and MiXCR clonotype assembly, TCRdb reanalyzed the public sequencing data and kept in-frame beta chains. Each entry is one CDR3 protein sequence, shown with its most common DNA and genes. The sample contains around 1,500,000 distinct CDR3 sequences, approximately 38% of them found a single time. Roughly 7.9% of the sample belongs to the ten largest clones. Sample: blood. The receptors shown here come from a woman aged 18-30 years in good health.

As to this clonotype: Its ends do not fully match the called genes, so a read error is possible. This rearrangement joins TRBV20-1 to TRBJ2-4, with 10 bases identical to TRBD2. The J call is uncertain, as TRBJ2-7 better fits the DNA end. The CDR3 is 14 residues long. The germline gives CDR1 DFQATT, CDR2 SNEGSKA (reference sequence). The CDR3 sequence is CGAYSGTSESEQYF. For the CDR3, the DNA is TGCGGTGCTTATTCCGGGACTAGCGAGAGCGAGCAGTACTTC.

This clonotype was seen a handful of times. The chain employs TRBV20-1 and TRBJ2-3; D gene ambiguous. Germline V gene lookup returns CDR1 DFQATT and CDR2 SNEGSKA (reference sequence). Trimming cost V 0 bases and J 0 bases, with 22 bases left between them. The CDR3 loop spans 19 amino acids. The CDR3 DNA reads TGCAGTGCTAGAGATCTGACCCGCGCCGCTGTTGCTAGCACAGATACGCAGTATTTT. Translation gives CSARDLTRAAVASTDTQYF.

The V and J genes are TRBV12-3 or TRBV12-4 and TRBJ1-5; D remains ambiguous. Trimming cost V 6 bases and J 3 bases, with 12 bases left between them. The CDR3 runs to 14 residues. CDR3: CASSPDRHNQPQHF. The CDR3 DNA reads TGTGCCAGCAGCCCGGACCGCCACAATCAGCCCCAGCATTTT.

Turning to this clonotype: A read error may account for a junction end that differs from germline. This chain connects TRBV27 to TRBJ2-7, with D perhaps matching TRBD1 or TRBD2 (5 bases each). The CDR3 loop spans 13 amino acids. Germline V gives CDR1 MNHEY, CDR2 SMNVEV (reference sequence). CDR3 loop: CVSSGHNSYEQYF. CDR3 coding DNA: TGTGTCAGCAGCGGACATAACTCCTACGAGCAGTACTTC.

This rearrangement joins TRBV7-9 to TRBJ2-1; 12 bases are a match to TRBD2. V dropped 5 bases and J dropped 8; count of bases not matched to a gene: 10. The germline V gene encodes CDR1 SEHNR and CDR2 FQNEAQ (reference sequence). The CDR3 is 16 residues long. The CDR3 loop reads CASSLLMTSGSYEQFF. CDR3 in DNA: TGTGCCAGCAGCCTACTAATGACTAGCGGGAGCTATGAGCAGTTCTTC.

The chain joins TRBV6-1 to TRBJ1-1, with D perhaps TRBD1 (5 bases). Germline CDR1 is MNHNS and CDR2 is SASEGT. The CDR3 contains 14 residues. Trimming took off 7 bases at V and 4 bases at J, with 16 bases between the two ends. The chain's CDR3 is CASTTGDISTEAFF. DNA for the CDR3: TGTGCCAGCACGACGGGGGATATCAGCACTGAAGCTTTCTTT.

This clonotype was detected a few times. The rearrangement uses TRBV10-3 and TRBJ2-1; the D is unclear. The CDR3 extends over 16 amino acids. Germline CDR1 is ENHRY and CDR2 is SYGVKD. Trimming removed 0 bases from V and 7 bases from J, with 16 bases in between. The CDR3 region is CAISESRPGLVNEQFF. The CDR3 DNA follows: TGTGCCATCAGTGAGTCGAGACCGGGTCTGGTGAATGAGCAGTTCTTC.

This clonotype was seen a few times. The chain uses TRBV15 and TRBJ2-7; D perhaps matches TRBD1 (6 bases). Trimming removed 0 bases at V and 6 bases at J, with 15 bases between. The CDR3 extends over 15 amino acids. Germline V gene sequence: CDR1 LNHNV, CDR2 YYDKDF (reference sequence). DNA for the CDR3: TGTGCCACCAGCAGAGATCGGACAGCCTCGGGCGAGCAGTACTTC. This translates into CATSRDRTASGEQYF.

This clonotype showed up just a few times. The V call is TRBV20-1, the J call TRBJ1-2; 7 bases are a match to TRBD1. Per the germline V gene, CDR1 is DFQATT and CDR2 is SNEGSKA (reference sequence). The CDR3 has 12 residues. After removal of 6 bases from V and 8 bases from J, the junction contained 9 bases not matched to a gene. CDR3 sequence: CSARTGSEGYTF. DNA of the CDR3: TGCAGTGCGCGGACAGGATCGGAGGGCTACACCTTC.

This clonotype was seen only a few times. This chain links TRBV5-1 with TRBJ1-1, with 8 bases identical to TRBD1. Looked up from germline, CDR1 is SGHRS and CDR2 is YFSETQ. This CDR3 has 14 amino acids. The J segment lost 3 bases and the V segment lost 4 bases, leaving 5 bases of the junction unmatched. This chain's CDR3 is CASSATTGDTEAFF. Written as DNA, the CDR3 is TGCGCCAGCAGCGCGACGACAGGGGACACTGAAGCTTTCTTT.

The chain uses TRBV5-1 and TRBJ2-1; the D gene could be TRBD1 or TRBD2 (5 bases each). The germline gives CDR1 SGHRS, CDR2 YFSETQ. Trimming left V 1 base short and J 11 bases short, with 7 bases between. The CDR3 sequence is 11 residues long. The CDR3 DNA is TGCGCCAGCAGCTTGACGGGGCAGCAGTTCTTC. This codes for CASSLTGQQFF.

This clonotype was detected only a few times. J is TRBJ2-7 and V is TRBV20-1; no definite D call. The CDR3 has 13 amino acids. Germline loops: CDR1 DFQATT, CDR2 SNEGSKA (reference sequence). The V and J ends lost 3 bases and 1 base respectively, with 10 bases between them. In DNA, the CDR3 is TGCAGTGCTAGTCCTGGCTGGTCCTACGAGCAGTACTTC. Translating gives CSASPGWSYEQYF.

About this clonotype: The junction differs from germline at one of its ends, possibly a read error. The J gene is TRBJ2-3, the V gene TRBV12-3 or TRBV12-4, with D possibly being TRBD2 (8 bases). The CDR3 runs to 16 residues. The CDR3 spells CASSPQLAVGTDAQYF. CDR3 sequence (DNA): TGTGCCAGCAGTCCTCAACTAGCGGTGGGGACAGATGCGCAGTATTTT.

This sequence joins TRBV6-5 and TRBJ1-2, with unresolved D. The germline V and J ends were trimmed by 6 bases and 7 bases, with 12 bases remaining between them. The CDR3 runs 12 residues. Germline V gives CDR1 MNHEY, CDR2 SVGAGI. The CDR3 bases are TGTGCCAGCAGATATGGGGATACTGGCTACACCTTC. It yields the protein CASRYGDTGYTF.

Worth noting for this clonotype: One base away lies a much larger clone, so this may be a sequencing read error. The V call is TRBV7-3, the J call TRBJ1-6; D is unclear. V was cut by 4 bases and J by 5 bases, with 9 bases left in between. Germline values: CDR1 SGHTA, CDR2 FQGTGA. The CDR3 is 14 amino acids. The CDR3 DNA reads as TGTGCCAGCAGCTCGAACAGTCATAATTCACCCCTCCACTTT. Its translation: CASSSNSHNSPLHF.

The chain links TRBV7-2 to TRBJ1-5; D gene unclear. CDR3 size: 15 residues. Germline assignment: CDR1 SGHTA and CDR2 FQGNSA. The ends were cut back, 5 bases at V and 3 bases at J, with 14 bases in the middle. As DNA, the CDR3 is TGTGCCAGCAGCCCGGCGGGAGTGCTCAATCAGCCCCAGCATTTT. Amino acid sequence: CASSPAGVLNQPQHF.

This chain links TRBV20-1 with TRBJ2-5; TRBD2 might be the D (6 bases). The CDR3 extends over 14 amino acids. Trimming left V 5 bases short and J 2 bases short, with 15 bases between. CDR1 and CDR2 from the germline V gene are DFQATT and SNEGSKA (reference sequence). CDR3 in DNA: TGCAGTGCTGAATTACTAGCTAATCAAGAGACCCAGTACTTC. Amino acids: CSAELLANQETQYF.

The chain's CDR3 is CASSLGVTNYGYTF. The CDR3, as DNA: TGTGCCAGCAGCTTAGGTGTAACTAACTATGGCTACACCTTC. This chain uses TRBV7-2 with TRBJ1-2; D not resolved. V lost 1 base to trimming and J lost 0 bases, with 6 bases between them. Germline V gene sequence: CDR1 SGHTA, CDR2 FQGNSA. The CDR3 extends over 14 amino acids.